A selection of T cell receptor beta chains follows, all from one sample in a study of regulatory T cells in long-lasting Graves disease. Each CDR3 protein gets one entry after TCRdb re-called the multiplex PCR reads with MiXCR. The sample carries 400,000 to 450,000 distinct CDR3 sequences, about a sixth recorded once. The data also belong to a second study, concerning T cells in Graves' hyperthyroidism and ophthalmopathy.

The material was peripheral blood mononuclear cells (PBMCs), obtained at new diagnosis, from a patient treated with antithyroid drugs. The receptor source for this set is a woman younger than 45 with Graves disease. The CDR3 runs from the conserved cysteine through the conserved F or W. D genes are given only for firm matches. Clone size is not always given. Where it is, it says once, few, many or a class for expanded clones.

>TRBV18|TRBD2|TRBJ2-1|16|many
CASSPPRLAGVNEQFF
TGTGCCAGCTCACCCCCGAGACTAGCGGGAGTTAATGAGCAGTTCTTC
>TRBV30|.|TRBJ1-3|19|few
CAWSFNPWAPSAAGNTIYF
TGTGCCTGGAGTTTCAACCCGTGGGCCCCGTCAGCCGCTGGAAACACCATATATTTT
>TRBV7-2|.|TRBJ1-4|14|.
CASSLNQGDEKLFF
TGTGCCAGCAGCTTAAACCAGGGTGACGAAAAACTGTTTTTT
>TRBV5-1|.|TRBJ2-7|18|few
CASSLTALAGRRIYEQYF
TGCGCCAGCAGCTTGACTGCCCTTGCGGGTCGGCGAATATACGAGCAGTACTTC
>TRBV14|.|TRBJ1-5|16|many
CASSQAGTPRDQPQHF
TGTGCCAGCAGCCAGGCCGGGACACCGAGGGACCAGCCCCAGCATTTT
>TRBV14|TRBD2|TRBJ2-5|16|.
CASSPAGGTGLKTQYF
TGTGCCAGCAGCCCAGCGGGAGGTACCGGACTAAAGACCCAGTACTTC
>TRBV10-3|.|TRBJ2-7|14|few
CATDTGELAYEQYF
TGTGCCACAGATACAGGAGAGTTGGCCTACGAGCAGTACTTC
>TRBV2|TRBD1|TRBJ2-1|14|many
CASPTGLEVNEQFF
TGTGCCAGCCCGACAGGGCTAGAGGTCAATGAGCAGTTCTTC
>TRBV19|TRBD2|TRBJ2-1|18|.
CASSSMPGLAGESYEQFF
TGTGCCAGTAGTTCGATGCCGGGACTAGCGGGAGAATCCTACGAGCAGTTCTTC
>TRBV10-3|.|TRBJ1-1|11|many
CAISDSDRAFF
TGTGCCATCAGTGACTCGGACAGAGCTTTCTTT